This T cell receptor (beta chain) originates from a study of blood T cell repertoires in COVID-19. Study in general: Collection of acute and convalescent COVID-19 samples took place in the United States, Italy and Spain.

Ages ranged from about 18 to 90 years, with residence in around 24 US areas. For recovered donors of Cohort 3, there were two negative PCRs, clearance, or symptom resolution. Authors' analysis steps: It was from reference gene primer amplification that nucleated cell counts were estimated. TCRdb's table, derived via immunoSEQ multiplex PCR, lists solely in-frame clones and lacks some. That table furnishes V, J and clone size, whereas the DNA furnished D and trimming. In the table there are 180,000 or so clones, over 75% of which are singletons. This CDR3 is built from 15 residues. From germline, CDR1 is MNHEY and CDR2 SMNVEV (reference sequence). V was clipped by 3 bases and J by 3 bases; unmatched bases: 5.

The chain carries TRBV27 and TRBJ2-3; 8 bases agree with TRBD2. Specimen: PBMCs or T cells enriched from blood (not recorded which). This receptor was taken from a man between 50 and 59 years old who had recovered from COVID-19. CDR3 protein: CASSFQRERTDTQYF. DNA of the CDR3: TGTGCCAGCAGTTTCCAGCGGGAGAGGACAGATACGCAGTATTTT.